What follows is one T cell receptor beta chain and its context. The sample comes from a study of cytomegalovirus exposure and HLA in healthy donors. The CDR3 runs 14 residues. V lost 5 bases and J lost 8; bases outside the gene matches: 8. CDR1 and CDR2 (germline): SNHLY, FYNNEI. Primers: 60 Vbeta forward and 13 Jbeta reverse. The assay was immunoSEQ multiplex PCR, and TCRdb's table has in-frame clones only and misses some. The sample contains more than 85,000 clones, 69% of which appear only once. The chain combines TRBV2 with TRBJ2-3; 9 positions agree with TRBD2. The receptor was isolated from a man younger than 40 in good health and CMV-seronegative. Sample: PBMCs. CDR3 sequence: CASSPGTSTTTQYF. DNA for the CDR3: TGTGCCAGCAGTCCCGGGACTAGCACAACTACGCAGTATTTT.